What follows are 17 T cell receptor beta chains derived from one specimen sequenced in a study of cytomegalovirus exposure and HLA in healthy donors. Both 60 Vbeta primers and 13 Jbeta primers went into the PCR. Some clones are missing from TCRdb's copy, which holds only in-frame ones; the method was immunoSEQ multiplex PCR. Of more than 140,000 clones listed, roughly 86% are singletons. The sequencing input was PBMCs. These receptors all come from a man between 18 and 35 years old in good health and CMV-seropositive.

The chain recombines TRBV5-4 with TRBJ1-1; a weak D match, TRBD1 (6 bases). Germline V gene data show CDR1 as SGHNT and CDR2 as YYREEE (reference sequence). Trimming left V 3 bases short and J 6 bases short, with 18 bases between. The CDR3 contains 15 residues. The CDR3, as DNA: TGTGCCAGCAGCTCACAGGGTCCGTTAGTTGCTGAAGCTTTCTTT. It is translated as CASSSQGPLVAEAFF.

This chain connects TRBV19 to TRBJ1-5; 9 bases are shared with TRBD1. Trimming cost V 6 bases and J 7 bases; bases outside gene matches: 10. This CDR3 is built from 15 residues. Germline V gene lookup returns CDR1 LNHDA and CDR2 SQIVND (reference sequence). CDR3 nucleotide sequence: TGTGCCAGTAGCCGGGGACAGGGCATAGGGCAGCCCCAGCATTTT. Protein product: CASSRGQGIGQPQHF.

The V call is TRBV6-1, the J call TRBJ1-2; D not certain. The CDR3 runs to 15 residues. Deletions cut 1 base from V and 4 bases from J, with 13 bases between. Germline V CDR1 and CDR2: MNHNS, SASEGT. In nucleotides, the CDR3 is TGTGCCAGCAGTGAAGTAGTGAAAAGTTTCTATGGCTACACCTTC. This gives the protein CASSEVVKSFYGYTF.

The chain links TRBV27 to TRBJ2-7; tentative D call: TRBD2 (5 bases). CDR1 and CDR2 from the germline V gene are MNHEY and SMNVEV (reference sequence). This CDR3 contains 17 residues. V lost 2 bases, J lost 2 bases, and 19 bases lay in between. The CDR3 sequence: CASSLDPPGNLAYEQYF. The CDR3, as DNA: TGTGCCAGCAGTTTAGACCCTCCGGGGAACCTGGCCTACGAGCAGTACTTC.

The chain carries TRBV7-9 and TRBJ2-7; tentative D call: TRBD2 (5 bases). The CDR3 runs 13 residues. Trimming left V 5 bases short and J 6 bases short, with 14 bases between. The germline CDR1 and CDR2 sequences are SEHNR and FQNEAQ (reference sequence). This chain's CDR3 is CASSRRESGEQYF. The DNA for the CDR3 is TGTGCCAGCAGCCGAAGGGAGAGCGGCGAGCAGTACTTC.

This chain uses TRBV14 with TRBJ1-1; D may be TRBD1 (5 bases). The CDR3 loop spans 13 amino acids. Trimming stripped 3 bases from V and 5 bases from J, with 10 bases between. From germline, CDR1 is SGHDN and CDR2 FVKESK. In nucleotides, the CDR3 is TGTGCCAGCAGCCAGACCCAGGGAACTGAAGCTTTCTTT. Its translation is CASSQTQGTEAFF. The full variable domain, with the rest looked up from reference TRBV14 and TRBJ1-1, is EAGVTQFPSHSVIEKGQTVTLRCDPISGHDNLYWYRRVMGKEIKFLLHFVKESKQDESGMPNNRFLAERTGGTYSTLKVQPAELEDSGVYFCASSQTQGTEAFFGQGTRLTVV.

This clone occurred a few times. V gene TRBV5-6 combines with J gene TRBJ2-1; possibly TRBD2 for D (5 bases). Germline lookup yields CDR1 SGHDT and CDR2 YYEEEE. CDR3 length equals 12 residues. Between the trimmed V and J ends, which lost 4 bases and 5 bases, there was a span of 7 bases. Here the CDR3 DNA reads TGTGCCAGCAGCCCGACTAACAATGAGCAGTTCTTC. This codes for CASSPTNNEQFF.

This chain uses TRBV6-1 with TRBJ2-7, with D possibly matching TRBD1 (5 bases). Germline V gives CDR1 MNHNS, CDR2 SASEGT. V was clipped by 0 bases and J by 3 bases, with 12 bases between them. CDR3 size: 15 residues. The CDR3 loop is CASSEAAGQGYEQYF. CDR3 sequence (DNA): TGTGCCAGCAGTGAAGCGGCCGGCCAGGGCTACGAGCAGTACTTC.

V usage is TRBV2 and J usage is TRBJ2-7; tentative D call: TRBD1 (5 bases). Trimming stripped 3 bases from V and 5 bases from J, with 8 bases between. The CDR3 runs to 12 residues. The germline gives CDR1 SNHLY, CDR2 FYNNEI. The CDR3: CASSEVGDEQYF. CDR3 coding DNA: TGTGCCAGCAGTGAGGTAGGGGACGAGCAGTACTTC.

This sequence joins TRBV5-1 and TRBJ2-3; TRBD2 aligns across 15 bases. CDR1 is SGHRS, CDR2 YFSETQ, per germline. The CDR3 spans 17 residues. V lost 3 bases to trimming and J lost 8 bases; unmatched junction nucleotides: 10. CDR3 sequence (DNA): TGCGCCAGCAGCTCCGGGACTAGCGGGAGGTCGATGGGTACGCAGTATTTT. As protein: CASSSGTSGRSMGTQYF.

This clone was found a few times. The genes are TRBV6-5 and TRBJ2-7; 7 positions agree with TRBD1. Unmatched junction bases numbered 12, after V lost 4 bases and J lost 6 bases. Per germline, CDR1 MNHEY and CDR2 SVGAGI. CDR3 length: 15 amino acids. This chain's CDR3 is CASSSETGTASEQYF. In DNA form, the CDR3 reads TGTGCCAGCAGTTCCGAAACCGGGACAGCTAGCGAGCAGTACTTC.

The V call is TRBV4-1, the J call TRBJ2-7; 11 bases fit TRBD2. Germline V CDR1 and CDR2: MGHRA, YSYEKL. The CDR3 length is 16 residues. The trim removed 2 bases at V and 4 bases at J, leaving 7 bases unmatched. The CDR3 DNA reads TGCGCCAGCAGCCAACCCACTAGCGGGAGAGGGTACGAGCAGTACTTC. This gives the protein CASSQPTSGRGYEQYF.

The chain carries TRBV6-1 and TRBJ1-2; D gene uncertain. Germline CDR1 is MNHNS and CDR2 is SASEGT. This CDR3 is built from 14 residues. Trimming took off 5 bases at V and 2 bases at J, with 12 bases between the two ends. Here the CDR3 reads CASSPRAGNYGYTF. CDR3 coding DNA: TGTGCCAGCAGTCCGCGAGCAGGAAACTATGGCTACACCTTC.

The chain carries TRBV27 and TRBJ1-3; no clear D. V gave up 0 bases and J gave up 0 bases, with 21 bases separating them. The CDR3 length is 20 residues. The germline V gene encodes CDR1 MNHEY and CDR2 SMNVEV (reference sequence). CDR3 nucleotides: TGTGCCAGCAGTTTATCGCATCCCTTCGGCGGGGTTGACTCTGGAAACACCATATATTTT. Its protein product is CASSLSHPFGGVDSGNTIYF.

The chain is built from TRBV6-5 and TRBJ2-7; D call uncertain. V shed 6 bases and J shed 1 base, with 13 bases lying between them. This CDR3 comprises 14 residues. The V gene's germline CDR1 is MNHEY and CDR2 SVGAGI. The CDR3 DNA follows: TGTGCCAGCAGCCCCCGAGGTCCATCCTACGAGCAGTACTTC. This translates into CASSPRGPSYEQYF.

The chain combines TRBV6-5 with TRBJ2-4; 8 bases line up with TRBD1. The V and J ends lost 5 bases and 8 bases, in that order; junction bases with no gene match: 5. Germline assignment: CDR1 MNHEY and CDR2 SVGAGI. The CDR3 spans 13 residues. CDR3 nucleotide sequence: TGTGCCAGCAGTGATTACAGGGGGGACATTCAGTACTTC. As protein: CASSDYRGDIQYF.

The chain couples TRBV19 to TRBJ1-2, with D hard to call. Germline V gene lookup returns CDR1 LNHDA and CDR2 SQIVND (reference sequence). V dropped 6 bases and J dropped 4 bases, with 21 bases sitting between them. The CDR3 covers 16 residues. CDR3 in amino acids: CASSLQRRSSGYGYTF. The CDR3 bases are TGTGCCAGTAGCCTCCAAAGGAGGTCCTCCGGCTATGGCTACACCTTC.